What follows are 29 T cell receptor beta chains derived from one specimen sequenced in a study of graft-versus-host responses after intestinal transplantation. These receptors have no known antigen. The repertoire was sequenced with immunoSEQ multiplex PCR; TCRdb's copy has only in-frame clones and lacks some. The sample contains 130,000 or so clones, just over 90% of which appear only once. Sequencing used unstimulated CD4+ T cells sorted from spleen or lymph node cells, obtained before intestinal transplant. These receptors were collected from a human donor who received an intestinal transplant.

The rearrangement uses TRBV13 and TRBJ2-3; D is unclear. Looked up from germline, CDR1 is PRHDT and CDR2 is FYEKMQ (reference sequence). There are 14 residues in the CDR3. Between the trimmed V and J ends, which lost 3 bases and 4 bases, there was a span of 11 bases. The CDR3 coding sequence is TGTGCCAGCAGCTTCCTCGAATGCGCAGATACGCAGTATTTT. Translation gives CASSFLECADTQYF.

The chain is built from TRBV7-3 and TRBJ2-5; no firm D call. Per germline, CDR1 SGHTA and CDR2 FQGTGA. Trimming left V 2 bases short and J 5 bases short, with 9 bases between. The CDR3 has 13 residues. Written as DNA, the CDR3 is TGTGCCAGCAGCTTAGGAAGGCAGGAGACCCAGTACTTC. It yields the protein CASSLGRQETQYF.

The chain links TRBV19 to TRBJ2-7; TRBD2 aligns across 11 bases. Germline-derived CDR1 and CDR2 are LNHDA and SQIVND (reference sequence). This CDR3 has 15 amino acids. With 7 bases clipped from V and 2 bases from J, the junction kept 7 bases outside the gene matches. The CDR3 DNA reads TGTGCCAGTAATCAAGCTAGCGGGGGGACCTACGAGCAGTACTTC. It codes for CASNQASGGTYEQYF.

The V call is TRBV19, the J call TRBJ1-4; D is perhaps TRBD1 (5 bases). CDR1 is LNHDA, CDR2 SQIVND, per germline (reference sequence). Trimming removed 5 bases at V and 5 bases at J, with 15 bases between. CDR3 length: 15 amino acids. In DNA form, the CDR3 reads TGTGCCAGTAGTTCCTCCGGGGGATTAAATGAAAAACTGTTTTTT. As protein: CASSSSGGLNEKLFF.

The CDR3 protein is CASSFRDNYGYTF. CDR3 coding DNA: TGTGCCAGCAGCTTTCGGGACAACTATGGCTACACCTTC. The chain has TRBV11-3 and TRBJ1-2; D perhaps matches TRBD1 (5 bases). Per germline, CDR1 SGHNT and CDR2 YENEEA. The CDR3 extends over 13 amino acids. V gave up 3 bases and J gave up 2 bases, with 7 bases separating them.

The chain uses TRBV6-1 and TRBJ1-2; D ambiguous. The germline V gene encodes CDR1 MNHNS and CDR2 SASEGT. The CDR3 runs to 13 residues. V lost 3 bases and J lost 6, with 11 bases in between. In nucleotides, the CDR3 is TGTGCCAGCAGTGACCTTTACTTTGATGGCTACACCTTC. This sequence encodes CASSDLYFDGYTF.

The chain employs TRBV5-1 and TRBJ2-1; a weak D match, TRBD2 (7 bases). The V gene's germline CDR1 is SGHRS and CDR2 YFSETQ. The ends were cut back, 4 bases at V and 6 bases at J, with 20 bases in the middle. CDR3 length equals 16 residues. CDR3 nucleotide sequence: TGCGCCAGCAGCGAGTTGGGGGGGGGCATCCCCAATGAGCAGTTCTTC. It encodes CASSELGGGIPNEQFF.

The rearrangement links TRBV12-5 to TRBJ2-1; 11 bases line up with TRBD1. J gave up 0 bases and V 5 bases, and 12 bases lay outside the gene matches. The CDR3 is 19 amino acids. Germline V CDR1 and CDR2: LGHNT, FRNRAP. In DNA form, the CDR3 reads TGTGCTAGTGGTGCGGTTATTGGGACAGGGGGAGACTCCTACAATGAGCAGTTCTTC. Protein sequence: CASGAVIGTGGDSYNEQFF.

This clone was detected once. V usage is TRBV29-1 and J usage is TRBJ2-5; D remains ambiguous. CDR3 size: 12 residues. Germline V gives CDR1 SQVTM, CDR2 ANQGSEA. The ends were cut back, 7 bases at V and 3 bases at J, with 12 bases in the middle. The CDR3 nucleotides are TGCAGCGCCCTGACTGGGGAAGAGACCCAGTACTTC. Encoded protein: CSALTGEETQYF.

This sequence joins TRBV6-5 and TRBJ2-1; TRBD2 matches 10 bases. The CDR3 consists of 13 residues. Trimming at V came to 6 bases and at J to 7 bases, leaving 3 bases not matched to a gene. The germline V gene has CDR1 MNHEY and CDR2 SVGAGI. The CDR3 nucleotides read TGTGCCAGCAGAGTGGGACTAGCGAATGAGCAGTTCTTC. Its protein is CASRVGLANEQFF.

The chain uses TRBV6-1 and TRBJ1-2; TRBD1 matches 9 bases. Germline V gene data show CDR1 as MNHNS and CDR2 as SASEGT. J gave up 4 bases and V 6 bases, and 6 bases lay outside the gene matches. The CDR3 is made up of 14 amino acids. CDR3 nucleotide sequence: TGTGCCAGCAGACCCGGGACAGGGTCCTATGGCTACACCTTC. Translating it yields CASRPGTGSYGYTF.

The V and J genes are TRBV29-1 and TRBJ1-1; D unclear. This CDR3 has 13 amino acids. Germline loops: CDR1 SQVTM, CDR2 ANQGSEA. V lost 4 bases to trimming and J lost 1 base, with 10 bases between them. The CDR3 is CSVGLQTNTEAFF. As DNA, the CDR3 is TGCAGCGTTGGTTTACAGACGAACACTGAAGCTTTCTTT.

This rearrangement joins TRBV15 to TRBJ2-2; 9 bases agree with TRBD1. Looked up from germline, CDR1 is LNHNV and CDR2 is YYDKDF (reference sequence). The CDR3 loop spans 14 amino acids. V lost 1 base, J lost 7 bases, and 1 base stayed unmatched. The CDR3 coding sequence is TGTGCCACCAGCAGAGGACAGGGGGTCGGGGAGCTGTTTTTT. This gives the protein CATSRGQGVGELFF.

The chain links TRBV9 to TRBJ2-7; 7 nucleotides agree with TRBD2. CDR3 length equals 14 residues. V was pared by 4 bases and J by 4 bases, with 8 bases of the junction left unmatched. In germline, CDR1 is SGDLS, CDR2 YYNGEE. This CDR3 is CASSLAAGEYEQYF. As DNA, the CDR3 is TGTGCCAGCAGCCTGGCGGCGGGGGAATACGAGCAGTACTTC.

This chain uses TRBV5-5 with TRBJ1-1; the D gene is possibly TRBD1 (5 bases). Trimming left V 5 bases short and J 8 bases short, with 16 bases between. This CDR3 comprises 13 residues. Germline CDR1 SGHKS, CDR2 YYEKEE (reference sequence). In nucleotides, the CDR3 is TGTGCCAGCAGAGCGACAGTTAAGAGAGAAGCTTTCTTT. Translating gives CASRATVKREAFF.

This clone was found once. The rearrangement joins TRBV6-5 to TRBJ1-6; unclear D gene. CDR1 is MNHEY and CDR2 is SVGAGI in the germline V gene. CDR3 length: 14 amino acids. V was shortened by 1 base and J by 7 bases, with 8 bases between the two germline ends. This CDR3 is CASSYFTVNSPLHF. CDR3 in DNA: TGTGCCAGCAGTTACTTCACGGTGAATTCACCCCTCCACTTT.

The rearrangement uses TRBV19 and TRBJ2-3; 7 bases line up with TRBD2. Germline loops: CDR1 LNHDA, CDR2 SQIVND (reference sequence). V was clipped by 5 bases and J by 0 bases; unmatched bases: 14. The CDR3 has 18 amino acids. The CDR3 DNA follows: TGTGCCAGTAGTTTACGCGGGGGATCGCCTTCTAGCACAGATACGCAGTATTTT. Translated, it gives CASSLRGGSPSSTDTQYF.

This chain connects TRBV27 to TRBJ1-4; TRBD1 matches 11 bases. The trim removed 3 bases at V and 0 bases at J, leaving 3 bases unmatched. The CDR3 runs to 17 residues. Germline CDR1 and CDR2: MNHEY and SMNVEV (reference sequence). The CDR3 sequence is CASSFWGQGATNEKLFF. The CDR3 DNA reads TGTGCCAGCAGTTTCTGGGGACAGGGGGCAACTAATGAAAAACTGTTTTTT.

This sequence joins TRBV11-2 and TRBJ2-1; the match to TRBD2 covers 9 bases. In germline, CDR1 is SGHAT, CDR2 FQNNGV. This CDR3 contains 18 residues. Germline trimming cut 5 bases from V and 0 bases from J; bases unmatched to any gene: 11. CDR3 DNA sequence: TGTGCCAGCAGCCCTAGGTCCGCGGGGGGGAGCTCCTACAATGAGCAGTTCTTC. The encoded protein is CASSPRSAGGSSYNEQFF.

The V and J genes are TRBV4-1 and TRBJ2-7; TRBD1 or TRBD2 may be the D gene (5 bases each). There are 15 residues in the CDR3. V was shortened by 1 base and J by 0 bases, with 10 bases between the two germline ends. Germline V gene sequence: CDR1 MGHRA, CDR2 YSYEKL. This CDR3 reads CASSQGGSYSYEQYF. The CDR3 nucleotides read TGCGCCAGCAGCCAAGGGGGGTCTTACTCCTACGAGCAGTACTTC.

This chain joins TRBV6-1 and TRBJ2-3; 13 bases are shared with TRBD2. The CDR3 sequence is 18 residues long. Germline values: CDR1 MNHNS, CDR2 SASEGT. J was trimmed by 0 bases and V by 1 base; bases with no gene match: 4. In DNA, the CDR3 is TGTGCCAGCAGTGAAGGGACTAGCGGGGGTTGGAGCACAGATACGCAGTATTTT. Protein: CASSEGTSGGWSTDTQYF.

The chain combines TRBV9 with TRBJ1-2; 8 bases align to TRBD1. Germline CDR1 is SGDLS and CDR2 is YYNGEE. The CDR3 extends over 16 amino acids. With V trimmed by 3 bases and J by 4 bases, 11 bases remained unmatched. CDR3 residues: CASSAPSGTGGYGYTF. CDR3 in DNA: TGTGCCAGCAGCGCACCGAGCGGAACAGGGGGCTATGGCTACACCTTC.

The chain is built from TRBV6-5 and TRBJ1-1, with a weak D call TRBD1 (6 bases). This CDR3 comprises 13 residues. V was pared by 8 bases and J by 3 bases, with 13 bases between. Germline loops: CDR1 MNHEY, CDR2 SVGAGI. Written as DNA, the CDR3 is TGTGCCAGCGCGGGGGGGCCGGACACTGAAGCTTTCTTT. The encoded protein is CASAGGPDTEAFF.

The CDR3 DNA is TGTGCCAGCAGCTTAGAGGGCGGGGGGCTCGGCGATGAGCAGTTCTTC. Its protein product is CASSLEGGGLGDEQFF. The V call is TRBV7-9, the J call TRBJ2-1, with 8 nucleotides matching TRBD2. Germline-derived CDR1 and CDR2 are SEHNR and FQNEAQ (reference sequence). The CDR3 has 16 residues. V lost 1 base, J lost 8 bases, and 10 bases stayed unmatched.

The V and J genes are TRBV6-1 and TRBJ1-3, with D perhaps TRBD1 (6 bases). With 4 bases removed from V and 4 bases from J, the gap between germline ends came to 8 bases. This CDR3 contains 13 residues. The V gene's germline CDR1 is MNHNS and CDR2 SASEGT. For the CDR3, the DNA is TGTGCCAGCAGTGCGGGGGCAGGAAACACCATATATTTT. It specifies CASSAGAGNTIYF.

The genes are TRBV18 and TRBJ1-1; 7 bases map to TRBD1. The CDR3 totals 17 residues. J lost 4 bases, V lost 4 bases, and 15 bases had no gene match. Germline V gene sequence: CDR1 KGHSH, CDR2 LQKENI. The CDR3 protein is CASSLTTGLPLSTEAFF. DNA of the CDR3: TGTGCCAGCTCACTTACGACAGGGCTACCTTTAAGCACTGAAGCTTTCTTT.

CDR3 loop: CASSLEFLHEGGYTF. The DNA for the CDR3 is TGCGCCAGCAGCTTGGAGTTCCTACACGAGGGTGGCTACACCTTC. V and J are TRBV5-1 and TRBJ1-2, with D uncertain. This CDR3 has 15 amino acids. Trimming cost V 0 bases and J 7 bases, with 16 bases left between them. Per germline, CDR1 SGHRS and CDR2 YFSETQ.

The chain uses TRBV25-1 and TRBJ1-2, with D maybe TRBD1 (5 bases). Deletions cut 2 bases from V and 8 bases from J, with 12 bases between. Germline V lookup: CDR1 MGHDK, CDR2 SYGVNS. This CDR3 is 13 amino acids long. The CDR3 DNA sequence: TGTGCCAGCAGTGAAATACAGGCAGGAGGCTACACCTTC. Its protein product is CASSEIQAGGYTF.

The chain links TRBV2 to TRBJ1-3, with D tentatively TRBD1 (5 bases). The V end was cut by 6 bases, the J end by 5 bases, with 11 bases between. The CDR3 sequence is 13 residues long. Germline loops: CDR1 SNHLY, CDR2 FYNNEI. Here the CDR3 reads CASSSTERNTIYF. In DNA, the CDR3 is TGTGCCAGCAGCTCGACAGAAAGAAACACCATATATTTT.